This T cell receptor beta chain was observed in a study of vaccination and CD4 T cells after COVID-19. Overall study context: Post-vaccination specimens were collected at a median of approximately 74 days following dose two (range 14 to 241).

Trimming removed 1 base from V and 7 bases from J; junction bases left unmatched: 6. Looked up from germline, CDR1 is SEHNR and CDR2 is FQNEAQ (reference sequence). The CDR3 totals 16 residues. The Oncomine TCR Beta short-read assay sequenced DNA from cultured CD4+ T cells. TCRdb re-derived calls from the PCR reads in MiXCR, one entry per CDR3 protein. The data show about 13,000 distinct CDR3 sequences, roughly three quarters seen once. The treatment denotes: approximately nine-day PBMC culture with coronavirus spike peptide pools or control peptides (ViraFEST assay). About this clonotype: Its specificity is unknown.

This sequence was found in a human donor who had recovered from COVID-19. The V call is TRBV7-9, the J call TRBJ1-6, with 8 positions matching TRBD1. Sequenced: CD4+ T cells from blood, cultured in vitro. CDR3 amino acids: CASSLGRTGGNSPLHF. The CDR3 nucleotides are TGTGCCAGCAGCTTAGGAAGAACAGGGGGAAATTCACCCCTCCACTTT.